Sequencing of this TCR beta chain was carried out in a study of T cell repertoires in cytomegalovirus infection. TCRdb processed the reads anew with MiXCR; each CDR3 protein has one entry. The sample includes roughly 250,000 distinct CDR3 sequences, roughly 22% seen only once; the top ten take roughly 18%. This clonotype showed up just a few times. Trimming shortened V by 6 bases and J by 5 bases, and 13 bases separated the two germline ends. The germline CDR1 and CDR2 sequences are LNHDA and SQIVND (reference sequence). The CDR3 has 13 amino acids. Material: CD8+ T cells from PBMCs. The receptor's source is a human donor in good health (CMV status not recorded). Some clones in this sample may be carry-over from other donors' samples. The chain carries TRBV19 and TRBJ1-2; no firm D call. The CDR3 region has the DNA TGTGCCAGTAGGATGGAGGGCCTTTATGGCTACACCTTC. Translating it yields CASRMEGLYGYTF. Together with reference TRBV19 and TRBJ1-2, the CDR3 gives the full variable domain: DGGITQSPKYLFRKEGQNVTLSCEQNLNHDAMYWYRQDPGQGLRLIYYSQIVNDFQKGDIAEGYSVSREKKESFPLTVTSAQKNPTAFYLCASRMEGLYGYTFGSGTRLTVV.